This T cell receptor (beta chain) comes out of a study of T-cell memory formation after mild COVID-19. Study background: The study found TCR clusters largely donor specific.

This clonotype was recorded at least ten times. Its target is not known. V was pared by 5 bases and J by 8 bases, with 15 bases between. Looked up from germline, CDR1 is SGHTA and CDR2 is FQGNSA. This CDR3 spans 14 amino acids. TCRdb reprocessed the 5' RACE reads with MiXCR, giving one entry per CDR3 protein. The table shows tens of thousands of distinct CDR3 sequences, with approximately 16% occurring only once. Findings and caveats of the study: Of the contracting clones, CD4+ ones lay mainly in CM and EM, and CD8+ ones in EMRA.

Sequences were obtained from PBMCs or a T cell subset sorted from them (not recorded which). The rearrangement joins TRBV7-2 to TRBJ1-4; unclear D gene. This clonotype was obtained from an adult who had mild COVID-19 (a few samples of this study predate the infection). Cell type and time point are not known. The CDR3 is CASSLRTSGEKLFF. The DNA of the CDR3 is TGTGCCAGCAGCCTTCGGACGTCGGGGGAAAAACTGTTTTTT.